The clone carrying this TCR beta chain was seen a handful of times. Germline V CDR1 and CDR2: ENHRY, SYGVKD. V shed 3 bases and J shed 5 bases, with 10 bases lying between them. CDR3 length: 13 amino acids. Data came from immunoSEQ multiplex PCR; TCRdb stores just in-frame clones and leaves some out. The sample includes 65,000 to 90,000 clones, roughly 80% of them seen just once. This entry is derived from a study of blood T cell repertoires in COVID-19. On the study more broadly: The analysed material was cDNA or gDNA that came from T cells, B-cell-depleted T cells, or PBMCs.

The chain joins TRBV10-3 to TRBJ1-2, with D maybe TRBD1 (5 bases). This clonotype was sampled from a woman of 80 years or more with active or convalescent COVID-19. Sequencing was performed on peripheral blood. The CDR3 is CAISEQQEYGYTF. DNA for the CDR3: TGTGCCATCAGTGAACAACAGGAGTATGGCTACACCTTC.